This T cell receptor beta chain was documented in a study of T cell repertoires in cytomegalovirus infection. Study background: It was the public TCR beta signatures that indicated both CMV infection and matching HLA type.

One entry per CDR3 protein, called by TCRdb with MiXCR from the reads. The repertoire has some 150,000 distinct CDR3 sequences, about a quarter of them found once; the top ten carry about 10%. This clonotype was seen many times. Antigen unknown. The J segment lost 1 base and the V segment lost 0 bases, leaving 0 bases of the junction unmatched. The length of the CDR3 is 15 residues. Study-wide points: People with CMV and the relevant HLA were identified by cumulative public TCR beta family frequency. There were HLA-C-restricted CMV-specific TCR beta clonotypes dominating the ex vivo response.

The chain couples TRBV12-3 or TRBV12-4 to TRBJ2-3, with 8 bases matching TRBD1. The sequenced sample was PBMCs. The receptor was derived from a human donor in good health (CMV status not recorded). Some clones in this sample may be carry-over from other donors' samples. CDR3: CASSLAQGGTDTQYF. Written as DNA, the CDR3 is TGTGCCAGCAGTTTAGCACAGGGGGGCACAGATACGCAGTATTTT.